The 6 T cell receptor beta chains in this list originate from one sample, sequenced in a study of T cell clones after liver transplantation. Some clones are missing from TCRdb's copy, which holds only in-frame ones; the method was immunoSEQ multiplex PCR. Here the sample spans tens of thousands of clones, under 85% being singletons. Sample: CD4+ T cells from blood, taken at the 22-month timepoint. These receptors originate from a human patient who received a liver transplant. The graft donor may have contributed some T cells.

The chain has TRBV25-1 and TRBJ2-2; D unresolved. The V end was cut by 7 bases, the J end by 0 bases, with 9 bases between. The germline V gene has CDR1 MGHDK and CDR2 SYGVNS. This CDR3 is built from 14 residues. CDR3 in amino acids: CASMTQANTGELFF. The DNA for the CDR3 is TGTGCCAGCATGACGCAGGCGAACACCGGGGAGCTGTTTTTT.

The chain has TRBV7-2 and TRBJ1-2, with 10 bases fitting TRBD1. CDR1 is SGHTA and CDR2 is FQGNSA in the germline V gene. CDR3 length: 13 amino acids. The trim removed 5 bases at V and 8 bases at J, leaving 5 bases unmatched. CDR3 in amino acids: CASSLDRGGGYTF. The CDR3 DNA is TGTGCCAGCAGCCTGGACAGGGGGGGCGGCTACACCTTC.

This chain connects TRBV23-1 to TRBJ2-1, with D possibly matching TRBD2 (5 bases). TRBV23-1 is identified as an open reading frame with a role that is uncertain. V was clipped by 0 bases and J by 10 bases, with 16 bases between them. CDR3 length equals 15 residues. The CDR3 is CASSQSQWGVGEQFF. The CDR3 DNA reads TGCGCCAGCAGTCAATCCCAGTGGGGAGTGGGGGAGCAGTTCTTC.

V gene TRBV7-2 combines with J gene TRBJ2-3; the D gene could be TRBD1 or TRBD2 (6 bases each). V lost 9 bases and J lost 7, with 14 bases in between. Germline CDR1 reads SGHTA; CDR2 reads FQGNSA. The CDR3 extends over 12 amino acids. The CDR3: CASTTGANTQYF. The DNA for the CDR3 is TGTGCCAGTACGACGGGGGCGAATACGCAGTATTTT.

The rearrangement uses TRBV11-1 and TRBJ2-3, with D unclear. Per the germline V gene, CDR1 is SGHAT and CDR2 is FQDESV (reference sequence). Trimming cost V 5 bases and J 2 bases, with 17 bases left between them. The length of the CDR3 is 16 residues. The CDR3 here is CASSVSDRGYTDTQYF. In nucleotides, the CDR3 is TGTGCCAGCAGCGTATCGGATAGAGGCTACACAGATACGCAGTATTTT. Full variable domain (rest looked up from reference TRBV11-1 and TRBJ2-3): EAEVAQSPRYKITEKSQAVAFWCDPISGHATLYWYRQILGQGPELLVQFQDESVVDDSQLPKDRFSAERLKGVDSTLKIQPAELGDSAMYLCASSVSDRGYTDTQYFGPGTRLTVL.

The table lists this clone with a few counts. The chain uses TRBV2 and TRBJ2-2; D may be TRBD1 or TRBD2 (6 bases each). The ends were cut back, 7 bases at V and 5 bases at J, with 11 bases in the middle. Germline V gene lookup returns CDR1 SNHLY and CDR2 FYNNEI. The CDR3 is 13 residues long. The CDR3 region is CASKGGLTGELFF. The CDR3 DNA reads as TGTGCCAGCAAGGGGGGACTTACCGGGGAGCTGTTTTTT.